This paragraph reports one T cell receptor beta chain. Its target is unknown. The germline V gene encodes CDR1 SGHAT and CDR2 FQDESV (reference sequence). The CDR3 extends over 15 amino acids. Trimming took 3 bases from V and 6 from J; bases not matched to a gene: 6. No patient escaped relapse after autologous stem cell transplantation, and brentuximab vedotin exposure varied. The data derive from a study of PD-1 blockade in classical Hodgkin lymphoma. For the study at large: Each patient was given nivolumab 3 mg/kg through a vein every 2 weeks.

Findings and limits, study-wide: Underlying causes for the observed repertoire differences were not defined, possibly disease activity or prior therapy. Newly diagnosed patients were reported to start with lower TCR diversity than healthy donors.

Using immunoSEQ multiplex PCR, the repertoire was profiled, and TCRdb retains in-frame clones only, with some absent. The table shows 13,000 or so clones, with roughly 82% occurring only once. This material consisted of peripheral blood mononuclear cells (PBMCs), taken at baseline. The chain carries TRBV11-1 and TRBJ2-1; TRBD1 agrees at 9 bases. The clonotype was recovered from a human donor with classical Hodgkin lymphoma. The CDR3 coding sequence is TGTGCCAGCAGCTTTCGGGACAGGGCCCTCAATGAGCAGTTCTTC. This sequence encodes CASSFRDRALNEQFF.